The next 27 T cell receptor beta chains were all read from a single sample in a study of CD8+CD57+ T cells in acquired aplastic anemia. It was patients with CD8+CD57+ cell expansion by flow cytometry who were chosen for sequencing. Both TCR beta VDJ combination and CDR3 sequence profiling were carried out. Genomic DNA was the template for this profiling. One entry per CDR3 protein, called by TCRdb with MiXCR from the reads. There are about 160,000 distinct CDR3 sequences in the sample; approximately 51% occur only once, and 3.2% lies in the top ten. Sequenced sample: sorted CD4+, CD8+, or CD8+CD57+ T cells (not recorded which) from PBMCs. Every receptor here comes from a human donor with aplastic anemia.

The CDR3 loop reads CASAGGDYGYTF. In DNA, the CDR3 is TGTGCCAGCGCGGGGGGGGACTATGGCTACACCTTC. The chain uses TRBV6-4 and TRBJ1-2; TRBD1 is a possible D gene (5 bases). The germline V and J ends were trimmed by 8 bases and 3 bases, with 10 bases remaining between them. The V gene's germline CDR1 is MRHNA and CDR2 SNTAGT. The CDR3 loop spans 12 amino acids.

The CDR3 DNA reads TGTGCCAGCAGCTCACCCTGGGGAATTGAAACCTACGAGCAGTACTTC. Protein: CASSSPWGIETYEQYF. The chain carries TRBV6-2 or TRBV6-3 and TRBJ2-7; no firm D call. The V end lost 6 bases, the J end lost 2 bases, and 20 bases lay between the germline ends. CDR1 and CDR2 from the germline V gene are MNHEY and SVGEGT. This CDR3 comprises 16 residues.

This clonotype was detected ten times or more. The rearrangement links TRBV2 to TRBJ2-7; D gene unclear. This CDR3 is built from 12 residues. V was trimmed by 0 bases and J by 6 bases, leaving 6 bases between them. Germline assignment: CDR1 SNHLY and CDR2 FYNNEI. CDR3 in DNA: TGTGCCAGCAGTGAAGCCTGGCGCGAGCAGTACGTC. Its translation is CASSEAWREQYV.

This clonotype came up many times. This chain links TRBV20-1 with TRBJ2-3, with TRBD1 matching over 8 bases. V was clipped by 3 bases and J by 3 bases; unmatched bases: 8. Germline CDR1 reads DFQATT; CDR2 reads SNEGSKA (reference sequence). This CDR3 comprises 15 residues. Written as DNA, the CDR3 is TGCAGTGCTAGCCGGACAGGGTATAGGACAGATACGCAGTATTTT. Amino acids: CSASRTGYRTDTQYF.

This clonotype was detected many times. The rearrangement links TRBV7-3 to TRBJ2-1; 7 bases line up with TRBD2. V dropped 2 bases and J dropped 13; count of bases not matched to a gene: 8. This CDR3 is 13 amino acids long. Germline V gene lookup returns CDR1 SGHTA and CDR2 FQGTGA. For the CDR3, the DNA is TGTGCCAGCAGCTTACCGGGGGGACGGGACCAGTTCTTC. It codes for CASSLPGGRDQFF.

This chain joins TRBV9 and TRBJ2-5; the match to TRBD2 covers 9 bases. V lost 1 base, J lost 3 bases, and 4 bases stayed unmatched. The CDR3 covers 15 residues. The germline gives CDR1 SGDLS, CDR2 YYNGEE. CDR3 nucleotide sequence: TGTGCCAGCAGCGTAACTAGCGGGTCAGAAGAGACCCAGTACTTC. It encodes CASSVTSGSEETQYF.

Comments on this clonotype: The junction and the germline gene differ at one end; a read error may be behind it. The chain carries TRBV6-5 and TRBJ1-5, with unresolved D. CDR3 length: 14 amino acids. Germline values: CDR1 MNHEY, CDR2 SVGAGI. This CDR3 is CANSYIRTTQPQHF. The CDR3 DNA follows: TGTGCCAACAGTTATATCCGAACGACTCAGCCCCAGCATTTT.

V gene TRBV10-1 combines with J gene TRBJ1-1; maybe TRBD1 (6 bases). V lost 2 bases and J 10 bases, leaving 14 bases between the germline ends. The CDR3 contains 13 residues. Germline CDR1 and CDR2: WNHNN and SYGVQD (reference sequence). CDR3 coding DNA: TGCGCCAGCAGTGAGGCAGGGGTTGCGGTAGCTTTCTTT. Translating it yields CASSEAGVAVAFF.

This clonotype was detected ten times or more. The chain joins TRBV4-2 to TRBJ1-1, with D possibly being TRBD1 (5 bases). V was cut by 2 bases and J by 5 bases, with 21 bases left in between. This CDR3 has 17 residues. Germline CDR1 and CDR2: LGHNA and YNFKEQ. The CDR3 bases are TGTGCCAGCAGCCAATATCCCCCTTTGGGGGGGTGGACTGAAGCTTTCTTT. It yields the protein CASSQYPPLGGWTEAFF.

Many counts were recorded for this clonotype. This chain links TRBV12-3 or TRBV12-4 with TRBJ1-1; 7 nucleotides line up with TRBD1. The V segment lost 6 bases and the J segment 4 bases; nucleotides outside the gene matches: 2. The CDR3 loop spans 12 amino acids. CDR3 DNA: TGTGCCAGCAGGGGGACAGCCACTGAAGCTTTCTTT. It codes for CASRGTATEAFF.

This chain joins TRBV25-1 and TRBJ1-2; D is perhaps TRBD1 (5 bases). Trimming left V 8 bases short and J 6 bases short, with 13 bases between. Looked up from germline, CDR1 is MGHDK and CDR2 is SYGVNS. The CDR3 runs 12 residues. The CDR3 coding sequence is TGTGCCAGCCGAACGGGGGGAGATGGCTACACCTTC. It specifies CASRTGGDGYTF.

This clonotype has at least ten counts. The chain couples TRBV6-1 to TRBJ2-3; 12 positions agree with TRBD2. Germline lookup yields CDR1 MNHNS and CDR2 SASEGT. The ends lost 6 bases at V and 2 bases at J; junction bases unmatched: 3. The CDR3 spans 15 residues. Written as DNA, the CDR3 is TGTGCCAGCAGGCGACTAGCGGGAGACACAGATACGCAGTATTTT. The encoded protein is CASRRLAGDTDTQYF.

This clonotype was recorded at least ten times. V is TRBV12-3 or TRBV12-4 and J is TRBJ1-2, with unresolved D. Deletions cut 5 bases from V and 3 bases from J, with 10 bases between. This CDR3 contains 13 residues. CDR3 amino acids: CASSKTVYYGYTF. The DNA of the CDR3 is TGTGCCAGCAGTAAAACAGTCTACTATGGCTACACCTTC.

Ten or more counts support this clonotype. The rearrangement links TRBV7-9 to TRBJ1-6; 8 nucleotides match TRBD1. CDR3 size: 15 residues. The germline V gene has CDR1 SEHNR and CDR2 FQNEAQ (reference sequence). Germline trimming cut 2 bases from V and 3 bases from J; bases unmatched to any gene: 0. The CDR3 here is CASSLTGGYNSPLHF. The CDR3 DNA reads as TGTGCCAGCAGCTTAACAGGGGGCTATAATTCACCCCTCCACTTT.

The J gene is TRBJ1-1, the V gene TRBV6-2 or TRBV6-3, with D perhaps TRBD1 (6 bases). The CDR3 spans 19 residues. The germline V and J ends were trimmed by 0 bases and 0 bases, with 20 bases remaining between them. Germline V gene data show CDR1 as MNHEY and CDR2 as SVGEGT. The CDR3 is CASSYSKTGIGGLNTEAFF. The CDR3 bases are TGTGCCAGCAGTTACTCGAAAACAGGGATCGGGGGGTTGAACACTGAAGCTTTCTTT.

This clonotype was counted a single time. This chain joins TRBV5-1 and TRBJ1-3; D gene unclear. In germline, CDR1 is SGHRS, CDR2 YFSETQ. The CDR3 contains 12 residues. V lost 4 bases and J lost 8, with 10 bases in between. The DNA for the CDR3 is TGCGCCAGCAGCCAGGACGGGGACACCATATATTTT. The encoded protein is CASSQDGDTIYF. Together with reference TRBV5-1 and TRBJ1-3, the CDR3 gives the full variable domain: KAGVTQTPRYLIKTRGQQVTLSCSPISGHRSVSWYQQTPGQGLQFLFEYFSETQRNKGNFPGRFSGRQFSNSRSEMNVSTLELGDSALYLCASSQDGDTIYFGEGSWLTVV.

This clonotype was recorded at least ten times. The chain recombines TRBV9 with TRBJ2-1, with D possibly TRBD2 on 6 matching bases. The CDR3 is 16 residues long. The ends were cut back, 4 bases at V and 4 bases at J, with 18 bases in the middle. Germline lookup yields CDR1 SGDLS and CDR2 YYNGEE. The CDR3: CASSPELRDRYNEQFF. CDR3 DNA sequence: TGTGCCAGCAGCCCAGAGCTGCGGGACCGTTACAATGAGCAGTTCTTC.

The V call is TRBV5-5, the J call TRBJ2-1; D uncertain. Trimming pared 4 bases from V and 3 bases from J, leaving 11 bases between. CDR3 size: 14 residues. The germline CDR1 and CDR2 sequences are SGHKS and YYEKEE (reference sequence). CDR3 amino acids: CASSGVKGYNEQFF. The DNA for the CDR3 is TGTGCCAGCAGCGGTGTTAAGGGCTACAATGAGCAGTTCTTC. Variable domain in full (rest from reference TRBV5-5 and TRBJ2-1): DAGVTQSPTHLIKTRGQQVTLRCSPISGHKSVSWYQQVLGQGPQFIFQYYEKEERGRGNFPDRFSARQFPNYSSELNVNALLLGDSALYLCASSGVKGYNEQFFGPGTRLTVL.

This chain links TRBV29-1 with TRBJ2-7; D is unclear. The ends were cut back, 3 bases at V and 3 bases at J, with 9 bases in the middle. Germline loops: CDR1 SQVTM, CDR2 ANQGSEA. The CDR3 length is 12 residues. This CDR3 reads CSVEWVDYEQYF. CDR3 coding DNA: TGCAGCGTTGAGTGGGTAGACTACGAGCAGTACTTC.

The table lists this clonotype with many counts. The chain uses TRBV19 and TRBJ2-3; 7 bases align to TRBD2. Trimming at V came to 10 bases and at J to 2 bases, leaving 12 bases not matched to a gene. The germline gives CDR1 LNHDA, CDR2 SQIVND (reference sequence). The CDR3 totals 15 residues. CDR3 loop: CATKALGTNTDTQYF. CDR3 sequence (DNA): TGTGCCACCAAGGCCCTCGGGACTAACACAGATACGCAGTATTTT.

The V and J genes are TRBV2 and TRBJ1-6; no clear D. CDR1 and CDR2 from the germline V gene are SNHLY and FYNNEI. The ends were cut back, 3 bases at V and 5 bases at J, with 14 bases in the middle. This CDR3 is 16 amino acids long. DNA of the CDR3: TGTGCCAGCAGTGACCTCCCGACGGCTCATAATTCACCCCTCCACTTT. Amino acid sequence: CASSDLPTAHNSPLHF.

This clonotype showed up many times. V gene TRBV20-1 combines with J gene TRBJ2-5; possibly TRBD2 for D (6 bases). Germline values: CDR1 DFQATT, CDR2 SNEGSKA (reference sequence). Trimming pared 5 bases from V and 0 bases from J, leaving 13 bases between. The CDR3 length is 14 residues. The CDR3 loop is CSAWDSQNQETQYF. The CDR3 nucleotides read TGCAGTGCTTGGGACTCCCAGAACCAAGAGACCCAGTACTTC.

This clonotype showed up many times. The chain is built from TRBV7-2 and TRBJ2-1; 13 nucleotides align to TRBD2. Trimming at V came to 5 bases and at J to 5 bases, leaving 9 bases not matched to a gene. In germline, CDR1 is SGHTA, CDR2 FQGNSA. The CDR3 is 17 residues long. CDR3 nucleotide sequence: TGTGCCAGCAGCCCCCGGACTAGCGGGAGAGGGAACAATGAGCAGTTCTTC. Protein product: CASSPRTSGRGNNEQFF.

V gene TRBV10-1 combines with J gene TRBJ2-1; a weak D match, TRBD1 (5 bases). Germline lookup yields CDR1 WNHNN and CDR2 SYGVQD (reference sequence). Trimming stripped 5 bases from V and 5 bases from J, with 10 bases between. The CDR3 contains 13 residues. CDR3 nucleotide sequence: TGCGCCAGCAGTATGACAGTGAACAATGAGCAGTTCTTC. This sequence encodes CASSMTVNNEQFF.

Regarding this clonotype: A read error may explain this, as a much larger clone is one base away. The gene calls are TRBV9 and TRBJ2-7, with TRBD2 identical over 7 bases. CDR1 and CDR2 from the germline V gene are SGDLS and YYNGEE. This CDR3 has 14 residues. V shed 3 bases and J 2 bases; nucleotides not matched to a gene: 5. CDR3 sequence: CASSAGLVAYEQYF. CDR3 sequence (DNA): TGTGCCAGCAGCGCCGGACTAGTGGCCTACGAGCAGTACTTC. Looking up the rest from reference TRBV9 and TRBJ2-7 gives the full variable domain: DSGVTQTPKHLITATGQRVTLRCSPRSGDLSVYWYQQSLDQGLQFLIQYYNGEERAKGNILERFSAQQFPDLHSELNLSSLELGDSALYFCASSAGLVAYEQYFGPGTRLTVT.

The rearrangement uses TRBV12-3 or TRBV12-4 and TRBJ1-1; D remains unclear. The CDR3 runs to 13 residues. The V end was cut by 10 bases, the J end by 5 bases, with 17 bases between. CDR3 DNA sequence: TGTGCCAAGTCAAAGGGTGTTTGGACTGAAGCTTTCTTT. This codes for CAKSKGVWTEAFF.

This clonotype was seen at least ten times. This rearrangement joins TRBV6-6 to TRBJ1-4, with TRBD1 matching over 7 bases. In germline, CDR1 is MNHNY, CDR2 SVGAGI (reference sequence). V shed 2 bases, J shed 0 bases, and the junction held 6 bases outside the gene matches. The CDR3 is 17 amino acids. CDR3 sequence (DNA): TGTGCCAGCAGTTACACAGGGGATACCGCAACTAATGAAAAACTGTTTTTT. Protein sequence: CASSYTGDTATNEKLFF.